The present TCR beta chain was sequenced within a study of blood T cell repertoires in COVID-19. About the study: The origin of the acute and convalescent COVID-19 samples was the United States, Italy and Spain.

V was clipped by 2 bases and J by 5 bases; unmatched bases: 14. Germline CDR1 GTSNPN, CDR2 SVGIG (reference sequence). This CDR3 comprises 17 residues. The table came from immunoSEQ multiplex PCR; TCRdb's copy has only in-frame clones and leaves some out. In the table there are approximately 94,000 clones, approximately 86% of which are singletons. The sequenced sample was peripheral blood. This sequence originates from a middle-aged man with active or convalescent COVID-19. The chain joins TRBV30 to TRBJ2-1; 8 bases map to TRBD2. The CDR3 protein is CAWSPIQGLARHNEQFF. DNA of the CDR3: TGTGCCTGGAGTCCAATTCAAGGACTAGCCCGGCACAATGAGCAGTTCTTC. The whole variable domain, remainder taken from reference TRBV30 and TRBJ2-1, is SQTIHQWPATLVQPVGSPLSLECTVEGTSNPNLYWYRQAAGRGLQLLFYSVGIGQISSEVPQNLSASRPQDRQFILSSKKLLLSDSGFYLCAWSPIQGLARHNEQFFGPGTRLTVL.